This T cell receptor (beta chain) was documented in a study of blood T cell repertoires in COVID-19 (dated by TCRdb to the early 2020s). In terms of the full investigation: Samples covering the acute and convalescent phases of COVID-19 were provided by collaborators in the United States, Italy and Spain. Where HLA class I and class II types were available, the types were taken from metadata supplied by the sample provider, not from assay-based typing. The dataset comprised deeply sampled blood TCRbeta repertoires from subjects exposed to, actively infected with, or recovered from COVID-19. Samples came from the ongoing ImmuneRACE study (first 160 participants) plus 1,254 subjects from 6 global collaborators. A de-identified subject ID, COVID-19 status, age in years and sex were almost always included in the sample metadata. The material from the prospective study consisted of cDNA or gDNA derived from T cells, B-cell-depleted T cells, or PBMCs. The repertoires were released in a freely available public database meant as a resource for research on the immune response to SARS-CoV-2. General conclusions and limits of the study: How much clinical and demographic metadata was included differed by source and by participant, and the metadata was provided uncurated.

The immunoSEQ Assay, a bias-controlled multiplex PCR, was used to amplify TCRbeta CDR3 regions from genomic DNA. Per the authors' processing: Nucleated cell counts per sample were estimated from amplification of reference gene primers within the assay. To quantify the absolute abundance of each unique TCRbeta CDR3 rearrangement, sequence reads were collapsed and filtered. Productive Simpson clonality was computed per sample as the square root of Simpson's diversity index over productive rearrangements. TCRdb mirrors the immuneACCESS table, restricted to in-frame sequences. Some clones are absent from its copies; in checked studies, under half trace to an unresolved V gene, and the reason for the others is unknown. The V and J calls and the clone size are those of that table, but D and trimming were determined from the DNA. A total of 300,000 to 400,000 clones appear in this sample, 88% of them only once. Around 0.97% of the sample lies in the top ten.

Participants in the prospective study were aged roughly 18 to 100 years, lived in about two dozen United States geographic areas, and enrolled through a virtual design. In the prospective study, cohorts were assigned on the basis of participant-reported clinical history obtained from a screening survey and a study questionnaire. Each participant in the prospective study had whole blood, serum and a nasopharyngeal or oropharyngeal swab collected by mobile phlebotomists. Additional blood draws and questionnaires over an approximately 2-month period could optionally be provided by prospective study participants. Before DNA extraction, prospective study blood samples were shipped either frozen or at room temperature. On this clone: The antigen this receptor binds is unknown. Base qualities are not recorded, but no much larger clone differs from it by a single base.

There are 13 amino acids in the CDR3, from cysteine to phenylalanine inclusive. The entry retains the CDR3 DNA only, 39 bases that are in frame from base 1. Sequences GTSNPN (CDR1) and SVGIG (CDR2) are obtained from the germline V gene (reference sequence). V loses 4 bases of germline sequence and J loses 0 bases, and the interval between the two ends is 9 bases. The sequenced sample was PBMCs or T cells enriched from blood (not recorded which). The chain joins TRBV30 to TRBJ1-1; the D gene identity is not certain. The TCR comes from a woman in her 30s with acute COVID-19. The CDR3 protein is CAWKFRVNTEAFF. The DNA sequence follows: TGTGCCTGGAAATTCCGTGTGAACACTGAAGCTTTCTTT.